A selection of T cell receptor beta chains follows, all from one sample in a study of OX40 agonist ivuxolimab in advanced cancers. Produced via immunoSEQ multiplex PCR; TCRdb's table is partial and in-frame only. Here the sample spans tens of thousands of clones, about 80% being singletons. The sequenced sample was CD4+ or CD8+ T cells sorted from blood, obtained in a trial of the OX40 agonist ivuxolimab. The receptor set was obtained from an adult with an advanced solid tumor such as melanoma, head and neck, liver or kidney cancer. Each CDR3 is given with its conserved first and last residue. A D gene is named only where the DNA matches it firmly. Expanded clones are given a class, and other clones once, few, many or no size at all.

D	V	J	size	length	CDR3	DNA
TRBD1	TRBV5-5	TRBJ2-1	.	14	CASARDRVYNEQFF	TGTGCCAGCGCACGGGACAGGGTTTACAATGAGCAGTTCTTC
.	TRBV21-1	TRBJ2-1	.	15	CASSKVEGTGNEQFF	TGTGCCAGCAGCAAAGTGGAAGGAACGGGCAATGAGCAGTTCTTC
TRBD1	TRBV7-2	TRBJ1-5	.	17	CASSFRTGPGSNQPQHF	TGTGCCAGCAGCTTTAGGACAGGGCCGGGTAGCAATCAGCCCCAGCATTTT
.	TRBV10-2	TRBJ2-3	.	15	CASSERAGGTDTQYF	TGCGCCAGCAGTGAAAGAGCGGGCGGCACAGATACGCAGTATTTT
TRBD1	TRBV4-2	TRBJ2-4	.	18	CASSQWGWGQANKNIQYF	TGTGCCAGCAGCCAGTGGGGGTGGGGACAGGCAAACAAAAACATTCAGTACTTC
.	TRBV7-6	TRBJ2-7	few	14	CASSLEDGSYEQYF	TGTGCCAGCAGCTTAGAGGACGGTTCCTACGAGCAGTACTTC
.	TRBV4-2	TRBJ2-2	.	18	CASSKGASRGADTGELFF	TGTGCCAGCAGCAAAGGCGCTAGCCGGGGGGCGGACACCGGGGAGCTGTTTTTT
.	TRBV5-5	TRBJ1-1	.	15	CASSLALIWSTEAFF	TGTGCCAGCAGCTTGGCCCTGATCTGGAGCACTGAAGCTTTCTTT
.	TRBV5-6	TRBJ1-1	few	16	CASSLPTTGFDTEAFF	TGTGCCAGCAGCTTGCCTACTACAGGGTTTGACACTGAAGCTTTCTTT
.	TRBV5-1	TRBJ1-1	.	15	CASSLVPDSNTEAFF	TGCGCCAGCAGCTTGGTTCCGGACTCAAACACTGAAGCTTTCTTT
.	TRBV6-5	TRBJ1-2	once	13	CASSYSKAQGYTF	TGTGCCAGCAGTTACTCGAAAGCCCAGGGCTACACCTTC
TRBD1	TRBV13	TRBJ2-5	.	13	CASSPDREETQYF	TGTGCCAGCAGCCCCGACAGGGAGGAGACCCAGTACTTC
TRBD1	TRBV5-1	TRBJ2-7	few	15	CASSSTGTGVYEQYF	TGCGCCAGCAGCTCCACCGGGACAGGGGTCTACGAGCAGTACTTC
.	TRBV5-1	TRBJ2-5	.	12	CASSLTQETQYF	TGCGCCAGCAGCCTCACGCAAGAGACCCAGTACTTC
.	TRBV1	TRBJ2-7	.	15	CTSSQDLVDSPQQYF	TGCACCAGCAGCCAAGATCTGGTAGACTCGCCCCAGCAGTACTTC
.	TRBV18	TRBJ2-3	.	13	CASSQTRSDTQYF	TGTGCCAGCTCACAGACTCGATCAGATACGCAGTATTTT
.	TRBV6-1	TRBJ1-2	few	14	CASMRPGTRHGYTF	TGTGCCAGCATGAGACCCGGGACACGACATGGCTACACCTTC
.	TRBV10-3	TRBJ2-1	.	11	CAISEYNEQFF	TGTGCCATCAGTGAATACAATGAGCAGTTCTTC
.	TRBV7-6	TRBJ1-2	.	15	CASSLGGPRNYGYTF	TGTGCCAGCAGCTTAGGTGGGCCTAGAAACTATGGCTACACCTTC
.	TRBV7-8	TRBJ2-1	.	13	CASSSIQGNEQFF	TGTGCCAGCAGCTCAATACAGGGCAATGAGCAGTTCTTC
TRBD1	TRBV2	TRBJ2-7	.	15	CASSVTGTGYDEQYF	TGTGCCAGCAGTGTAACCGGGACAGGGTACGACGAGCAGTACTTC
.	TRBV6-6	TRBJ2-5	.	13	CASSRDPKETQYF	TGTGCCAGCAGTAGGGACCCCAAAGAGACCCAGTACTTC
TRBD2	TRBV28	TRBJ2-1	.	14	CASRGTSDYNEQFF	TGTGCCAGCAGGGGGACTAGCGACTACAATGAGCAGTTCTTC
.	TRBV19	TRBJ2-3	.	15	CASSILAASTDTQYF	TGTGCCAGTAGTATTCTCGCAGCAAGCACAGATACGCAGTATTTT
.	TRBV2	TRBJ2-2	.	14	CASRQDPNTGELFF	TGTGCCAGCCGTCAGGACCCGAACACCGGGGAGCTGTTTTTT
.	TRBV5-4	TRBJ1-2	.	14	CASSPPGQNYGYTF	TGTGCCAGCAGCCCCCCCGGGCAGAACTATGGCTACACCTTC
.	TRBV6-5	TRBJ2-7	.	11	CASRISDRQYF	TGTGCCAGCAGGATCTCGGACAGGCAGTACTTC
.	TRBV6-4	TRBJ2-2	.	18	CASSAFSTGVAGTGELFF	TGTGCCAGCAGCGCCTTTTCGACAGGGGTAGCGGGCACCGGGGAGCTGTTTTTT
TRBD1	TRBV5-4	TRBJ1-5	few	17	CASSDADRGDSNQPQHF	TGTGCCAGCAGCGACGCTGACAGGGGAGATAGCAATCAGCCCCAGCATTTT
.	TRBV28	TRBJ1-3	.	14	CASSPPGLKNTIYF	TGTGCCAGCAGCCCTCCGGGGTTGAAAAACACCATATATTTT
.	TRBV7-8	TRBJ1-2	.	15	CASSLALGGYYGYTF	TGTGCCAGCAGCTTAGCGCTGGGCGGATACTATGGCTACACCTTC
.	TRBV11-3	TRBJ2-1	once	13	CASSLDSYNEQFF	TGTGCCAGCAGCTTAGACTCATACAATGAGCAGTTCTTC
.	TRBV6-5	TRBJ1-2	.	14	CASRVGAGLYGYTF	TGTGCCAGCAGAGTGGGGGCAGGGCTTTATGGCTACACCTTC
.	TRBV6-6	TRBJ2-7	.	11	CASSYSITPYF	TGTGCCAGCAGTTACTCGATAACCCCATACTTC
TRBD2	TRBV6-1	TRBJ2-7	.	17	CASSARFSGRGSYEQYF	TGTGCCAGCAGTGCAAGGTTTTCAGGGAGGGGTTCCTACGAGCAGTACTTC
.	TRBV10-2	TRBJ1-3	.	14	CASSVILSGNTIYF	TGCGCCAGCAGTGTCATTCTCTCTGGAAACACCATATATTTT
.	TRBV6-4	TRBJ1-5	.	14	CASILQIDAQPQHF	TGTGCCAGCATTCTCCAGATAGACGCTCAGCCCCAGCATTTT
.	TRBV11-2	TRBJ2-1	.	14	CASRDFTRGNGQFF	TGTGCCAGCAGAGACTTTACGCGGGGAAATGGGCAGTTCTTC
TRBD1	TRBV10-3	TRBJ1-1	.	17	CAITRWGLTGTFAEAFF	TGTGCCATCACCAGATGGGGACTGACAGGGACTTTTGCTGAAGCTTTCTTT
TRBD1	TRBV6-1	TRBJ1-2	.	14	CASSAGTGGFYYTF	TGTGCCAGCAGTGCGGGGACAGGGGGGTTCTACTACACCTTC
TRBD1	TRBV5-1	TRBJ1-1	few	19	CASSLDRQGVRREVAEAFF	TGCGCCAGCAGCTTGGATCGTCAGGGGGTCCGTAGGGAGGTCGCTGAAGCTTTCTTT
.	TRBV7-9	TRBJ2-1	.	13	CASSLQGPNEQFF	TGTGCCAGCAGCTTACAGGGCCCCAATGAGCAGTTCTTC
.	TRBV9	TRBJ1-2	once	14	CASSGAGFDYGYTF	TGTGCCAGCAGCGGGGCAGGATTTGACTATGGCTACACCTTC
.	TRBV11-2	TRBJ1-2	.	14	CASSLRSGTYGYTF	TGTGCCAGCAGCTTAAGGTCGGGGACCTATGGCTACACCTTC
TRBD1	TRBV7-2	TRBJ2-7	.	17	CASSLVVGTGMSYEQYF	TGTGCCAGCAGCTTAGTTGTCGGGACAGGGATGTCCTACGAGCAGTACTTC
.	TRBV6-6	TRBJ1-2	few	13	CASSRTVNYGYTF	TGTGCCAGCAGTCGGACAGTCAACTATGGCTACACCTTC